The 4 T cell receptor beta chains reported below all come from one sample, sequenced in a study of neurological immune-mediated disorders. In TCRdb, the 5' RACE reads were re-called with MiXCR into one record per CDR3 protein. The sample includes some 80,000 distinct CDR3 sequences, around 4% seen only once; the top ten take 5.7%. As to time point: longitudinal time-point 3. The sequenced sample consisted of PBMCs. The source is a woman aged 55-69 years with multiple sclerosis.

This clonotype was seen many times. The chain has TRBV5-1 and TRBJ1-3, with 9 bases fitting TRBD1. CDR3 size: 16 residues. Losses at the gene ends were 2 bases for V and 2 bases for J; bases not matched to a gene: 5. Germline CDR1 and CDR2: SGHRS and YFSETQ. CDR3 nucleotide sequence: TGCGCCAGCAGCTTAACCGGACAGGGGACTGGAAACACCATATATTTT. This sequence encodes CASSLTGQGTGNTIYF. The variable domain in full, completed from reference TRBV5-1 and TRBJ1-3, reads KAGVTQTPRYLIKTRGQQVTLSCSPISGHRSVSWYQQTPGQGLQFLFEYFSETQRNKGNFPGRFSGRQFSNSRSEMNVSTLELGDSALYLCASSLTGQGTGNTIYFGEGSWLTVV.

Many counts were recorded for this clonotype. The chain has TRBV9 and TRBJ1-1; 10 nucleotides line up with TRBD1. Looked up from germline, CDR1 is SGDLS and CDR2 is YYNGEE. After removal of 0 bases from V and 4 bases from J, the junction contained 3 bases not matched to a gene. The CDR3 runs to 15 residues. In nucleotides, the CDR3 is TGTGCCAGCAGCGTAGGGACAGGGGGAAGCACTGAAGCTTTCTTT. Amino acids: CASSVGTGGSTEAFF.

This clonotype showed up many times. The rearrangement joins TRBV5-1 to TRBJ2-3, with D perhaps matching TRBD2 (7 bases). Germline values: CDR1 SGHRS, CDR2 YFSETQ. V was clipped by 0 bases and J by 6 bases, with 11 bases between them. The length of the CDR3 is 14 residues. The CDR3 region is CASSLDGGRDTQYF. The CDR3 coding sequence is TGCGCCAGCAGCTTGGACGGGGGGCGGGATACGCAGTATTTT. The full variable domain, completed using reference TRBV5-1 and TRBJ2-3, is KAGVTQTPRYLIKTRGQQVTLSCSPISGHRSVSWYQQTPGQGLQFLFEYFSETQRNKGNFPGRFSGRQFSNSRSEMNVSTLELGDSALYLCASSLDGGRDTQYFGPGTRLTVL.

This clonotype was seen at least ten times. The rearrangement links TRBV18 to TRBJ1-2; unclear D gene. Germline V lookup: CDR1 KGHSH, CDR2 LQKENI. CDR3 length equals 13 residues. V shed 3 bases and J shed 4 bases, with 9 bases lying between them. The CDR3 reads CASSPGSSYGYTF. In DNA, the CDR3 is TGTGCCAGCTCACCGGGCAGCAGCTATGGCTACACCTTC.